This TCR beta chain was recorded in a study of T cell responses to AZD1222 COVID-19 vaccine. CDR1 and CDR2 (germline): MDHEN, SYDVKM. The CDR3 spans 14 residues. Trimming removed 5 bases from V and 8 bases from J, with 15 bases in between. Worth noting for this clone: Antigen: not known.

Regarding the study as a whole: Unmutated regions of variants are reportedly targeted by nearly half of spike-specific TCRs. Two AZD1222 doses significantly raised spike-specific TCR breadth and depth over controls.

TCRdb's table, derived via immunoSEQ multiplex PCR, lists solely in-frame clones and lacks some. The table includes 250,000 to 300,000 clones, 90% to 95% detected once. This TCR came from an adult who received the AZD1222 COVID-19 vaccine. The sample was peripheral blood, taken 28 days after the second AZD1222 dose. J is TRBJ1-4 and V is TRBV28; a weak D match, TRBD1 (5 bases). This CDR3 is CASSERRGAEKLFF. In nucleotides, the CDR3 is TGTGCCAGCAGTGAACGGAGGGGAGCAGAAAAACTGTTTTTT. The full variable domain, completed using reference TRBV28 and TRBJ1-4, is DVKVTQSSRYLVKRTGEKVFLECVQDMDHENMFWYRQDPGLGLRLIYFSYDVKMKEKGDIPEGYSVSREKKERFSLILESASTNQTSMYLCASSERRGAEKLFFGSGTQLSVL.